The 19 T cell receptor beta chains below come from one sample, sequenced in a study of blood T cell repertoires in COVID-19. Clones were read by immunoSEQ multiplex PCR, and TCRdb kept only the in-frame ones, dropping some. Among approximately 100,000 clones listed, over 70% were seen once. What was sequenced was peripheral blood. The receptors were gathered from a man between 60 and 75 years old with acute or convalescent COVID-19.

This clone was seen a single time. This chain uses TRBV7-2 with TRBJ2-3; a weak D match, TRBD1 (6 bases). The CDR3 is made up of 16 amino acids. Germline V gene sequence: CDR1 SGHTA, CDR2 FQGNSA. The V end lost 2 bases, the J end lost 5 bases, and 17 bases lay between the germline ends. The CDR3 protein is CASSLHGTQRQDTQYF. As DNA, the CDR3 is TGTGCCAGCAGCTTACACGGGACACAAAGACAAGATACGCAGTATTTT.

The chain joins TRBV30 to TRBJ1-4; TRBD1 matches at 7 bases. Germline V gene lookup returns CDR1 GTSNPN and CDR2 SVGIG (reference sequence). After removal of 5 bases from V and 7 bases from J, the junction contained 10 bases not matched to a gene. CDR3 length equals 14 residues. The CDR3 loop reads CAWDTGTVREKLFF. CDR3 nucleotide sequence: TGTGCCTGGGATACCGGGACAGTCCGTGAAAAACTGTTTTTT.

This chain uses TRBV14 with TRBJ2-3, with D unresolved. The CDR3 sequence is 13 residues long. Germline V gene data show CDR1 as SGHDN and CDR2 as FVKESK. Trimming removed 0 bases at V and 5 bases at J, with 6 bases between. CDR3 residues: CASSQDLRDTQYF. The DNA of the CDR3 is TGTGCCAGCAGCCAAGATCTTCGAGATACGCAGTATTTT.

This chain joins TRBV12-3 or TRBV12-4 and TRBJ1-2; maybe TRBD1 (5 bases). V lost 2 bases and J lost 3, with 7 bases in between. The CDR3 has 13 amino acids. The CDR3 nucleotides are TGTGCCAGCAGTTTACTAGGGGACTATGGCTACACCTTC. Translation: CASSLLGDYGYTF.

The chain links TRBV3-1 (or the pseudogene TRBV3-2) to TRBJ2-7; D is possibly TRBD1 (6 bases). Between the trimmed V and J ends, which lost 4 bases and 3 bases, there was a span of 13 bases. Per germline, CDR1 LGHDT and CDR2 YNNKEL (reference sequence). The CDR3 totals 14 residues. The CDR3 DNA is TGTGCCAGCAGCCCGACAGGACAGATCTACGAGCAGTACTTC. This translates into CASSPTGQIYEQYF.

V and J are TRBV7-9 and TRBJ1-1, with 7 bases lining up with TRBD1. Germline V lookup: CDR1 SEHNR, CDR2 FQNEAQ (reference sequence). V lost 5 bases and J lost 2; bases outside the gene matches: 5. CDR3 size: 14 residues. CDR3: CASSPDRANTEAFF. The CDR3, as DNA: TGTGCCAGCAGCCCAGACAGGGCTAACACTGAAGCTTTCTTT.

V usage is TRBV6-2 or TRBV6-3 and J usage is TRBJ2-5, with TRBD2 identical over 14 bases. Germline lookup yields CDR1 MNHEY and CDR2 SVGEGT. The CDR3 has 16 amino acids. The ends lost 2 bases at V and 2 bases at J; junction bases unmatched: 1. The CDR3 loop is CASSYGLAGGQETQYF. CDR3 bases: TGTGCCAGCAGTTACGGACTAGCGGGAGGACAAGAGACCCAGTACTTC.

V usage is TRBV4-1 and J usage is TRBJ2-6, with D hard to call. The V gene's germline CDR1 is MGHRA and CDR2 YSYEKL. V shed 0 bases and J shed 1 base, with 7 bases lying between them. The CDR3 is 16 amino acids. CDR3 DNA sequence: TGCGCCAGCAGCCAAGATTTTGCGTCTGGGGCCAACGTCCTGACTTTC. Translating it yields CASSQDFASGANVLTF.

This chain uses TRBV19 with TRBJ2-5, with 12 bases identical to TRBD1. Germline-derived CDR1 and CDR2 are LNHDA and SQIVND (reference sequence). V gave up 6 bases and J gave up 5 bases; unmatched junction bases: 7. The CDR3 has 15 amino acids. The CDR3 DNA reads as TGTGCCAGTAGGGCCGGGACAGGGGGCTGGGAGACCCAGTACTTC. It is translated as CASRAGTGGWETQYF.

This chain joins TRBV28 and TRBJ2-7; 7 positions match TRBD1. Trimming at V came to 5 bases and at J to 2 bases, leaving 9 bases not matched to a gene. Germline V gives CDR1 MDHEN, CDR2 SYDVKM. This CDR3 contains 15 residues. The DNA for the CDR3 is TGTGCCAGCAGTCCACTAGACAGGGCCCCCTACGAGCAGTACTTC. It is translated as CASSPLDRAPYEQYF.

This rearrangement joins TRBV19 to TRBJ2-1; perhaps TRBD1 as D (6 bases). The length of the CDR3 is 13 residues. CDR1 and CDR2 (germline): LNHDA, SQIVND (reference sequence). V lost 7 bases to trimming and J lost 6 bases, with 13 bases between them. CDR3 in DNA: TGTGCCAGTACAGGGGCGCTGCGCAATGAGCAGTTCTTC. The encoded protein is CASTGALRNEQFF.

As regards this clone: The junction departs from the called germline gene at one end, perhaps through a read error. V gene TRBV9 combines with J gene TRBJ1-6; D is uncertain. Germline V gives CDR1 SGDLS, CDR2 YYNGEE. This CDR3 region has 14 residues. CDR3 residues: CASSVARENLPLHF. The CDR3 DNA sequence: TGTGCCAGCAGCGTAGCCCGGGAAAATTTACCCCTCCACTTT. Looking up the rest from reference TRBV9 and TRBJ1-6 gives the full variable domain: DSGVTQTPKHLITATGQRVTLRCSPRSGDLSVYWYQQSLDQGLQFLIQYYNGEERAKGNILERFSAQQFPDLHSELNLSSLELGDSALYFCASSVARENLPLHFGNGTRLTVT.

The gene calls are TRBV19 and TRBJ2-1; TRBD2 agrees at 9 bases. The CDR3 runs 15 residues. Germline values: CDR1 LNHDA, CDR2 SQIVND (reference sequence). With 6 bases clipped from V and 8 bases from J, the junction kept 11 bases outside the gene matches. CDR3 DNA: TGTGCCAGTAGCGCTAGCGGGATTTCGAGCCATGAGCAGTTCTTC. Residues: CASSASGISSHEQFF.

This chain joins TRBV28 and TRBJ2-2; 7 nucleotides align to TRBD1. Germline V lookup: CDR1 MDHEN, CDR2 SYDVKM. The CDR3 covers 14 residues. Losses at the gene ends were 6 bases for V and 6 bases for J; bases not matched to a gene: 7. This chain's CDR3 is CASRGQISSGELFF. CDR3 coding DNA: TGTGCCAGCAGGGGACAGATAAGCTCCGGGGAGCTGTTTTTT.

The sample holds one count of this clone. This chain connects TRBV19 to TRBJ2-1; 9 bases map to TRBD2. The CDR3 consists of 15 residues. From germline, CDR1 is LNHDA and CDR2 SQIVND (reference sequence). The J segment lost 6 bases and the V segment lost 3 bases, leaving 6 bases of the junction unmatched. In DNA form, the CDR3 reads TGTGCCAGTAGTATGCGCGGGAGGGTTAGCAATGAGCAGTTCTTC. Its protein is CASSMRGRVSNEQFF.

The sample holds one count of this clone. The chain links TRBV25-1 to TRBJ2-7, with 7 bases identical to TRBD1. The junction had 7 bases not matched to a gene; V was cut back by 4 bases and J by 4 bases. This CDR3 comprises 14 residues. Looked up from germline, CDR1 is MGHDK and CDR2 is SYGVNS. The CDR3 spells CASSAPDRWYEQYF. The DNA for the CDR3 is TGTGCCAGCAGTGCCCCGGACAGGTGGTACGAGCAGTACTTC.

The CDR3 nucleotides are TGTGCCAGCAGTCGGGACAGCTCCTATAATTCACCCCTCCACTTT. Translating it yields CASSRDSSYNSPLHF. The chain employs TRBV6-6 and TRBJ1-6; 7 bases match TRBD1. The trim removed 5 bases at V and 0 bases at J, leaving 1 base unmatched. Germline V CDR1 and CDR2: MNHNY, SVGAGI (reference sequence). The CDR3 length is 15 residues.

The CDR3 region has the DNA TGTGCCAGCAGCCCGGAGCGGGGGCCTACTTACAATGAGCAGTTCTTC. This codes for CASSPERGPTYNEQFF. The chain carries TRBV7-9 and TRBJ2-1; 8 bases agree with TRBD2. Germline values: CDR1 SEHNR, CDR2 FQNEAQ (reference sequence). The CDR3 runs 16 residues. V lost 5 bases, J lost 4 bases, and 10 bases stayed unmatched. Looking up the rest from reference TRBV7-9 and TRBJ2-1 gives the full variable domain: DTGVSQNPRHKITKRGQNVTFRCDPISEHNRLYWYRQTLGQGPEFLTYFQNEAQLEKSRLLSDRFSAERPKGSFSTLEIQRTEQGDSAMYLCASSPERGPTYNEQFFGPGTRLTVL.

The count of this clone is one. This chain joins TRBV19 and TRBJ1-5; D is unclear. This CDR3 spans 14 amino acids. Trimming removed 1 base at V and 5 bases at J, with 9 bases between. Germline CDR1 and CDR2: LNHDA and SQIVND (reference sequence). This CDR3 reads CASSIVFRDQPQHF. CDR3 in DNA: TGTGCCAGTAGTATAGTATTTCGGGATCAGCCCCAGCATTTT.